One T cell receptor (beta chain) is described in this entry. What it binds is unknown. This CDR3 spans 13 amino acids. CDR1 DFQATT and CDR2 SNEGSKA come from the germline V gene (reference sequence). J lost 5 bases, V lost 6 bases, and 4 bases had no gene match. This sample is part of a study of T cell repertoires in cytomegalovirus infection. Study-level information: A matching HLA type, together with CMV infection, was signaled by public TCR beta signatures.

TCRdb reanalysed the reads using MiXCR and keeps one entry per CDR3 protein. The table has roughly 150,000 distinct CDR3 sequences, less than 25% seen once; the top ten hold approximately 11%. Study outcomes and limitations: Cumulative frequency of public TCR beta families picked out carriers of CMV plus the relevant HLA.

The chain uses TRBV20-1 and TRBJ1-5, with 10 nucleotides matching TRBD1. The sequencing sample was made of PBMCs. This sequence originates from a human donor in good health (CMV status not recorded). Some clones in this sample may be carry-over from other donors' samples. DNA of the CDR3: TGCAGTGCGGTGGACAGGGGGTATCAGCCCCAGCATTTT. Translation gives CSAVDRGYQPQHF.